A single T cell receptor (beta chain) is shown here with its context. Its antigen is unknown. This sample is drawn from a study of metastatic and nonmetastatic thyroid tumors. The overall study: Both malignant and benign thyroid patients supplied peripheral blood and tumor or nodule tissue samples, across which the repertoires of these patients were then compared. Study-level points and caveats: For both blood and tumor, malignant thyroid tumors reportedly showed significantly higher TCR beta diversity than benign nodules did.

Each patient came to thyroid surgery without any prior treatment (of any kind). In the original analysis: In papillary thyroid cancer, a distant-metastasis classifier was built using CDR3 differences across clinicopathological groups. TCRdb reassembled clones from the PCR reads with MiXCR. The V and J calls and clone size are TCRdb's, not the authors'. The table has roughly 40,000 clones, about 12% seen once. V lost 0 bases to trimming and J lost 0 bases, with 9 bases between them. Germline CDR1 and CDR2: SGHNT and YENEEA. The CDR3 has 15 amino acids. Input material: blood. This clonotype originated in a male donor with papillary thyroid cancer or a benign thyroid nodule (not recorded which). Some clones in this sample may be carry-over from other donors' samples. This rearrangement joins TRBV11-3 to TRBJ2-7; maybe TRBD1 (5 bases). CDR3 region: CASSLDPGFSYEQYF. CDR3 nucleotide sequence: TGTGCCAGCAGCTTAGACCCAGGGTTCTCCTACGAGCAGTACTTC.